Listed below are T cell receptor beta chains from one sample, sequenced in a study of shared clonotypes between healthy human individuals. Clones were sequenced by immunoSEQ multiplex PCR, and TCRdb holds only the in-frame ones, with some missing. The table records roughly 2.5 million clones, approximately 94% of them present only once. The material sequenced was naive CD4+ T cells sorted from blood. These TCRs come from a man younger than 30 in good health. Each CDR3 is given with its conserved first and last residue.

V	J	CDR3
TRBV19	TRBJ2-2	CASSIDVNTGELFF
TRBV5-1	TRBJ2-1	CASSLPLQVGASYNEQFF
TRBV19	TRBJ1-6	CASSRERGNILSYNSPLHF
TRBV9	TRBJ2-5	CASSVEGGALETQYF
TRBV9	TRBJ2-7	CASSSGPAFEQYF
TRBV19	TRBJ1-2	CASSMVTVGLAAYGYTF
TRBV7-9	TRBJ2-7	CASSSPEKYFYEQYF
TRBV7-2	TRBJ1-2	CASSLPGQGNYGYTF
TRBV7-8	TRBJ2-5	CASNQPKKQETQYF
TRBV29-1	TRBJ1-2	CSGGQIGYGYTF
TRBV18	TRBJ2-2	CASSPTPPGGAGELFF
TRBV5-1	TRBJ2-2	CASSIQLNGELFF
TRBV5-3	TRBJ1-3	CARSFGGQSSTSSGNTIYF
TRBV28	TRBJ1-1	CASSLGQVGNTEAFF
TRBV28	TRBJ2-3	CASSRPGQPPDTQYF
TRBV6-5	TRBJ2-7	CASSYSRGSYEQYF
TRBV5-1	TRBJ2-7	CASSPLGASSYEQYF
TRBV7-2	TRBJ2-1	CASSLAGGQILNEQFF
TRBV7-6	TRBJ2-3	CASSSGTSGSDTQYF
TRBV5-1	TRBJ1-6	CASSLAPGGFSPLHF
TRBV7-2	TRBJ2-7	CASSLDGQGYEQYF
TRBV7-2	TRBJ2-7	CASSLVGFYEQYF
TRBV28	TRBJ2-1	CASSLGGRTYNEQFF
TRBV6-6	TRBJ1-6	CASRTDRGTSPLHF
TRBV5-1	TRBJ2-1	CASSLARVNEQFF
TRBV6-1	TRBJ2-7	CASSTSWGYEQYF
TRBV25-1	TRBJ1-2	CASSEGTAYGYTF
TRBV5-1	TRBJ2-1	CASSTGQGSNEQFF
TRBV30	TRBJ1-3	CAWDTLGGNTIYF
TRBV11-2	TRBJ1-2	CASRIDSLYGYTF
TRBV9	TRBJ1-2	CASSVGQGSGYTF
TRBV30	TRBJ1-6	CAWELNSPLHF
TRBV2	TRBJ2-7	CASSEATGGEQYF
TRBV2	TRBJ2-5	CASSDGLAGKETQYF
TRBV6-1	TRBJ2-2	CASRAWSTNTGELFF
TRBV5-1	TRBJ2-5	CASSLGGAQETQYF
TRBV28	TRBJ1-2	CATNGGSYEGYTF